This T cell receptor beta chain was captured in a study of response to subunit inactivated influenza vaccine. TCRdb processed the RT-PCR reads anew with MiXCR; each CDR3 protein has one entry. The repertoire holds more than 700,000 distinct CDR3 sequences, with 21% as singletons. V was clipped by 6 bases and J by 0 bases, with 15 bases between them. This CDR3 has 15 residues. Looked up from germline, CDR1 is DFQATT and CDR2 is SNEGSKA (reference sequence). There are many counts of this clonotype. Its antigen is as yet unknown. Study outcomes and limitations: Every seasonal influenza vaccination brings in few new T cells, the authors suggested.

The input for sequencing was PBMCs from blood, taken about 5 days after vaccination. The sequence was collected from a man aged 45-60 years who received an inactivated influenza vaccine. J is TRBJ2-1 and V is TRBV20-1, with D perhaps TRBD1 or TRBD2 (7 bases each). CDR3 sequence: CSARGEGGSYNEQFF. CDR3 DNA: TGCAGTGCCAGGGGGGAGGGGGGCTCCTACAATGAGCAGTTCTTC.